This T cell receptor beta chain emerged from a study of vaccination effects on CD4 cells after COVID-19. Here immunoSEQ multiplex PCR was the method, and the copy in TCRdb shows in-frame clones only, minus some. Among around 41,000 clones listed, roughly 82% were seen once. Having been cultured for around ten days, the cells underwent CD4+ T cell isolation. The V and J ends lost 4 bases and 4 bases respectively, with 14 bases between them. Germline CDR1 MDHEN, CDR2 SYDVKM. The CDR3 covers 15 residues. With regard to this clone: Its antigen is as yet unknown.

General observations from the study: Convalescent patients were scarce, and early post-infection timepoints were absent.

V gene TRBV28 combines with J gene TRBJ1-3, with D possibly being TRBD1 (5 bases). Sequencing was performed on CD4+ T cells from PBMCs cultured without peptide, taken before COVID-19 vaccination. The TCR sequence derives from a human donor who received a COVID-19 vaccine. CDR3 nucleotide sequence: TGTGCCAGCAGTTCCTCAGGGCCGAGGGGAAACACCATATATTTT. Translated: CASSSSGPRGNTIYF. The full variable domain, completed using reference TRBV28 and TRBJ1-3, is DVKVTQSSRYLVKRTGEKVFLECVQDMDHENMFWYRQDPGLGLRLIYFSYDVKMKEKGDIPEGYSVSREKKERFSLILESASTNQTSMYLCASSSSGPRGNTIYFGEGSWLTVV.